This TCR beta chain was captured by sequencing in a study of beta chain features in type 1 diabetes. Of the isolated RNA, all was reverse transcribed, and so the sequenced material was expressed TCRB transcripts. TCRdb keeps only in-frame clones here, not all; method: immunoSEQ multiplex PCR. The sample carries 350,000 to 450,000 clones, approximately 15% recorded once. The study, taken as a whole, reports: For type 1 diabetes patients, VDJ junctions showed fewer insertions and more deletions. Patients' naive, central memory and Treg TCRB repertoires seemed closer to one another than those of healthy donors.

This clone showed up just a few times. The antigen is not known. What was sequenced was naive CD4+ T cells from blood. The sequence was obtained from a woman in her late teens or twenties in good health.

The chain's CDR3 is CASSLALPSSTDTQYF. Here the CDR3 DNA reads TGTGCCAGCAGCTTGGCACTCCCCTCTTCCACAGATACGCAGTATTTT. This chain connects TRBV5-4 to TRBJ2-3; the D is unclear. V was shortened by 0 bases and J by 2 bases, with 13 bases between the two germline ends. This CDR3 contains 16 residues. The V gene's germline CDR1 is SGHNT and CDR2 YYREEE (reference sequence). Full variable domain (rest looked up from reference TRBV5-4 and TRBJ2-3): ETGVTQSPTHLIKTRGQQVTLRCSSQSGHNTVSWYQQALGQGPQFIFQYYREEENGRGNFPPRFSGLQFPNYSSELNVNALELDDSALYLCASSLALPSSTDTQYFGPGTRLTVL.